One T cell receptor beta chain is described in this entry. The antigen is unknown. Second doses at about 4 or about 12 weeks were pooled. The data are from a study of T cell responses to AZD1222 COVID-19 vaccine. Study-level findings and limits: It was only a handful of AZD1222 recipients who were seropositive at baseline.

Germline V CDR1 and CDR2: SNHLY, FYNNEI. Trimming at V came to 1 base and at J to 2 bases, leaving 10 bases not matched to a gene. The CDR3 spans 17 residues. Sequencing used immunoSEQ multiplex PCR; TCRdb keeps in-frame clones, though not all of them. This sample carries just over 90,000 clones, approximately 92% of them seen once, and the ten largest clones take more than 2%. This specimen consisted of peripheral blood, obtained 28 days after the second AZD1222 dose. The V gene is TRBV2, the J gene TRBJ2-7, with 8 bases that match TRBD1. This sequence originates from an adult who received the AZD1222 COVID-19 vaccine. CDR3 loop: CASSEVPPGQVTYEQYF. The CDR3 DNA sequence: TGTGCCAGCAGTGAAGTGCCTCCGGGACAGGTAACCTACGAGCAGTACTTC. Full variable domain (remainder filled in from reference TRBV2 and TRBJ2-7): EPEVTQTPSHQVTQMGQEVILRCVPISNHLYFYWYRQILGQKVEFLVSFYNNEISEKSEIFDDQFSVERPDGSNFTLKIRSTKLEDSAMYFCASSEVPPGQVTYEQYFGPGTRLTVT.